Listed here are 32 T cell receptor beta chains from one sample, sequenced in a study of cytomegalovirus exposure and HLA in healthy donors. Both 60 Vbeta primers and 13 Jbeta primers went into the PCR. Here immunoSEQ multiplex PCR was the method, and the copy in TCRdb shows in-frame clones only, minus some. The data contain about 120,000 clones, roughly 9.9% of them singletons. Source material: PBMCs. The receptors were sampled from a man aged 25-45 years in good health and CMV-seronegative.

This chain connects TRBV19 to TRBJ2-4; TRBD1 matches 8 bases. Trimming at V came to 2 bases and at J to 7 bases, leaving 10 bases not matched to a gene. The V gene's germline CDR1 is LNHDA and CDR2 SQIVND (reference sequence). The CDR3 sequence is 16 residues long. The CDR3 bases are TGTGCCAGTAGTATACAGGGGGCGTTTAGGGGGAACATTCAGTACTTC. Protein: CASSIQGAFRGNIQYF. The full variable domain, completed using reference TRBV19 and TRBJ2-4, is DGGITQSPKYLFRKEGQNVTLSCEQNLNHDAMYWYRQDPGQGLRLIYYSQIVNDFQKGDIAEGYSVSREKKESFPLTVTSAQKNPTAFYLCASSIQGAFRGNIQYFGAGTRLSVL.

To note about this clone: Possible read error: a much larger clone is one base away. The same CDR3 arises from other DNA sequences in this sample as well. The V gene is TRBV6-5, the J gene TRBJ1-1; D remains ambiguous. Germline V gene data show CDR1 as MNHEY and CDR2 as SVGAGI. Trimming stripped 5 bases from V and 0 bases from J, with 7 bases between. The CDR3 is 13 amino acids. The CDR3 bases are TGTGCCAGCAGTGATACATTGAACACTGAAGCTTTCTTT. Its translation is CASSDTLNTEAFF.

The rearrangement joins TRBV7-8 to TRBJ1-6, with TRBD1 identical over 7 bases. Looked up from germline, CDR1 is SGHVS and CDR2 is FQNEAQ. There are 14 residues in the CDR3. Trimming removed 3 bases from V and 7 bases from J; junction bases left unmatched: 3. CDR3 protein: CASSLGQRNSPLHF. CDR3 sequence (DNA): TGTGCCAGCAGCTTGGGACAGAGAAATTCACCCCTCCACTTT.

This clone was detected a few times. The chain couples TRBV6-5 to TRBJ2-7, with D possibly being TRBD2 (7 bases). Germline V gene sequence: CDR1 MNHEY, CDR2 SVGAGI. With 6 bases removed from V and 1 base from J, the gap between germline ends came to 13 bases. The CDR3 is 14 residues long. The CDR3 DNA is TGTGCCAGCAGCGAGGGGGGGCGATCCTACGAGCAGTACTTC. It yields the protein CASSEGGRSYEQYF.

Written as DNA, the CDR3 is TGTGCCTGGAGAAGACAGGGAGGAGAAAAACTGTTTTTT. Amino acids: CAWRRQGGEKLFF. The chain recombines TRBV30 with TRBJ1-4; 7 bases are a match to TRBD1. This CDR3 contains 13 residues. CDR1 is GTSNPN, CDR2 SVGIG, per germline (reference sequence). With 3 bases clipped from V and 8 bases from J, the junction kept 6 bases outside the gene matches.

This clone was seen only a few times. The rearrangement links TRBV19 to TRBJ2-1; 8 bases map to TRBD1. CDR3 size: 15 residues. V lost 6 bases and J lost 0; bases outside the gene matches: 4. Germline-derived CDR1 and CDR2 are LNHDA and SQIVND (reference sequence). The CDR3 bases are TGTGCCAGTAGACCCGGACAGGGCTCCTACAATGAGCAGTTCTTC. Protein sequence: CASRPGQGSYNEQFF.

This clone has only a few counts. V gene TRBV30 combines with J gene TRBJ2-5; 8 nucleotides line up with TRBD1. The V gene's germline CDR1 is GTSNPN and CDR2 SVGIG (reference sequence). J gave up 3 bases and V 5 bases, and 8 bases lay outside the gene matches. The CDR3 runs to 14 residues. The CDR3 nucleotides are TGTGCCTGGGCCAGGGGGACAGGCGAAGAGACCCAGTACTTC. Translating gives CAWARGTGEETQYF.

This clone was detected only a few times. V is TRBV5-4 and J is TRBJ1-1; 7 bases are a match to TRBD1. The CDR3 covers 15 residues. Per germline, CDR1 SGHNT and CDR2 YYREEE (reference sequence). V lost 4 bases, J lost 0 bases, and 6 bases stayed unmatched. The CDR3 protein is CASSGTGTVNTEAFF. The CDR3 DNA follows: TGTGCCAGCAGCGGAACCGGGACAGTGAACACTGAAGCTTTCTTT.

This clone showed up just a few times. Other DNA sequences in the same sample also yield this CDR3. The chain employs TRBV5-6 and TRBJ2-7, with 9 bases that match TRBD1. The CDR3 totals 14 residues. V was pared by 2 bases and J by 1 base, with 1 base of the junction left unmatched. The V gene's germline CDR1 is SGHDT and CDR2 YYEEEE. The CDR3 here is CASSFGTGSYEQYF. Here the CDR3 DNA reads TGTGCCAGCAGCTTTGGGACAGGGTCCTACGAGCAGTACTTC.

The chain employs TRBV4-2 and TRBJ2-3, with 11 bases aligning to TRBD1. Trimming removed 1 base from V and 8 bases from J; junction bases left unmatched: 8. The CDR3 sequence is 16 residues long. CDR1 LGHNA and CDR2 YNFKEQ come from the germline V gene. The CDR3 bases are TGTGCCAGCAGCCAAGCGGGACAGGGGGTCAGAGGTACGCAGTATTTT. The encoded protein is CASSQAGQGVRGTQYF.

The V gene is TRBV28, the J gene TRBJ1-5; TRBD1 might be the D (5 bases). V lost 2 bases, J lost 4 bases, and 12 bases lay in between. Germline V gene data show CDR1 as MDHEN and CDR2 as SYDVKM. The CDR3 loop spans 15 amino acids. The chain's CDR3 is CASSLPGQGNQPQHF. In nucleotides, the CDR3 is TGTGCCAGCAGTTTACCCGGGCAGGGAAATCAGCCCCAGCATTTT.

This clone has just a few counts. The rearrangement links TRBV10-3 to TRBJ2-7; a possible D gene is TRBD1 (6 bases). V lost 2 bases, J lost 2 bases, and 10 bases lay in between. The V gene's germline CDR1 is ENHRY and CDR2 SYGVKD. The CDR3 runs to 14 residues. Here the CDR3 reads CAISEGGRAYEQYF. The CDR3, as DNA: TGTGCCATCAGTGAGGGGGGCAGAGCCTACGAGCAGTACTTC.

This clone has just a few counts. The rearrangement links TRBV5-1 to TRBJ1-4, with D possibly being TRBD1 (5 bases). Per germline, CDR1 SGHRS and CDR2 YFSETQ. The CDR3 runs 14 residues. Deletions cut 0 bases from V and 5 bases from J, with 8 bases between. The CDR3 DNA is TGCGCCAGCAGCTTGGGACGGGGGAATGAAAAACTGTTTTTT. It is translated as CASSLGRGNEKLFF.

This clone was recorded a few times. This chain joins TRBV30 and TRBJ1-6; D is perhaps TRBD1 (6 bases). The germline gives CDR1 GTSNPN, CDR2 SVGIG (reference sequence). V was pared by 3 bases and J by 4 bases, with 16 bases between. There are 16 residues in the CDR3. In nucleotides, the CDR3 is TGTGCCTGGAGAAACACAGGGTGGGGGTATAATTCACCCCTCCACTTT. Its protein product is CAWRNTGWGYNSPLHF. Together with reference TRBV30 and TRBJ1-6, the CDR3 gives the full variable domain: SQTIHQWPATLVQPVGSPLSLECTVEGTSNPNLYWYRQAAGRGLQLLFYSVGIGQISSEVPQNLSASRPQDRQFILSSKKLLLSDSGFYLCAWRNTGWGYNSPLHFGNGTRLTVT.

A few counts support this clone. CDR3 protein: CASSLLGMNTEAFF. As DNA, the CDR3 is TGTGCCAGCAGCCTACTCGGGATGAACACTGAAGCTTTCTTT. The V and J genes are TRBV5-4 and TRBJ1-1; D is ambiguous. Trimming cost V 4 bases and J 0 bases, with 10 bases left between them. CDR1 is SGHNT, CDR2 YYREEE, per germline (reference sequence). This CDR3 contains 14 residues.

There are a few counts of this clone. The chain uses TRBV12-5 and TRBJ2-1, with 7 bases identical to TRBD1. V was clipped by 1 base and J by 4 bases; unmatched bases: 4. Germline V CDR1 and CDR2: LGHNT, FRNRAP. There are 15 residues in the CDR3. The DNA of the CDR3 is TGTGCTAGTGGTTTGGACCTGGGACAGTACAATGAGCAGTTCTTC. This sequence encodes CASGLDLGQYNEQFF.

In its sample, this clone was seen a few times. Distinct nucleotide sequences in the sample also encode this CDR3. This chain joins TRBV20-1 and TRBJ1-1, with no clear D. V was cut by 5 bases and J by 5 bases, with 9 bases left in between. Per germline, CDR1 DFQATT and CDR2 SNEGSKA (reference sequence). The CDR3 runs 11 residues. The CDR3 DNA sequence: TGCAGTGCTCCGAGAGAAACTGAAGCTTTCTTT. Protein sequence: CSAPRETEAFF.

The V call is TRBV27, the J call TRBJ1-2; 7 bases match TRBD1. The trim removed 6 bases at V and 6 bases at J, leaving 7 bases unmatched. The CDR3 spans 13 residues. Germline lookup yields CDR1 MNHEY and CDR2 SMNVEV (reference sequence). The CDR3, as DNA: TGTGCCAGCAGCCAGGGGGGCCCGGATGGCTACACCTTC. It encodes CASSQGGPDGYTF.

This clone was picked up a small number of times. The chain has TRBV15 and TRBJ2-1; TRBD1 is a possible D gene (7 bases). The CDR3 is made up of 17 amino acids. Germline V lookup: CDR1 LNHNV, CDR2 YYDKDF (reference sequence). V lost 6 bases and J 1 base, leaving 19 bases between the germline ends. The chain's CDR3 is CATRKTWTGLSYNEQFF. The CDR3 nucleotides are TGTGCCACCAGAAAAACCTGGACAGGACTATCCTACAATGAGCAGTTCTTC.

In this sample, this clone turned up a few times. The CDR3 spells CASSLRDRGSYGYTF. The CDR3 DNA is TGTGCCAGCAGCCTCCGGGACAGGGGGTCCTATGGCTACACCTTC. This rearrangement joins TRBV21-1 to TRBJ1-2; the table's D gene call, TRBD1, was not cross checked with the DNA. TRBV21-1 is classified as a pseudogene. The CDR3 has 15 residues.

This clone appeared a few times. This sequence joins TRBV6-1 and TRBJ2-7; the D gene is possibly TRBD1 (6 bases). The CDR3 is 11 residues long. V lost 7 bases to trimming and J lost 2 bases, with 6 bases between them. Germline-derived CDR1 and CDR2 are MNHNS and SASEGT. The chain's CDR3 is CASNRAYEQYF. DNA of the CDR3: TGTGCCAGCAACAGGGCCTACGAGCAGTACTTC.

This clone was found a few times. The CDR3 DNA is TGTGCCAGCAGCCCCAACACAGATACGCAGTATTTT. Its protein product is CASSPNTDTQYF. This chain links TRBV7-9 with TRBJ2-3; D ambiguous. Germline V CDR1 and CDR2: SEHNR, FQNEAQ (reference sequence). The CDR3 runs to 12 residues. With 5 bases removed from V and 2 bases from J, the gap between germline ends came to 5 bases.

This clone was seen a handful of times. The chain couples TRBV9 to TRBJ2-1, with 9 bases aligning to TRBD2. The length of the CDR3 is 15 residues. Germline CDR1 reads SGDLS; CDR2 reads YYNGEE. V shed 3 bases, J shed 8 bases, and the junction held 9 bases outside the gene matches. CDR3: CASSDTGTSKDEQFF. CDR3 nucleotides: TGTGCCAGCAGCGATACCGGGACTAGCAAGGATGAGCAGTTCTTC.

In its sample, this clone was seen a few times. J is TRBJ1-5 and V is TRBV6-5; TRBD1 matches at 8 bases. CDR1 is MNHEY and CDR2 is SVGAGI in the germline V gene. This CDR3 region has 14 residues. V lost 1 base, J lost 6 bases, and 2 bases stayed unmatched. CDR3 nucleotide sequence: TGTGCCAGCAGTTACTGGCAGGGGGCTCAGCCCCAGCATTTT. This sequence encodes CASSYWQGAQPQHF.

This clone appeared many times. V gene TRBV6-1 combines with J gene TRBJ2-7; 9 bases match TRBD1. J lost 6 bases, V lost 2 bases, and 14 bases had no gene match. Germline CDR1 and CDR2: MNHNS and SASEGT. This CDR3 contains 17 residues. CDR3 in amino acids: CASSEKGSGTGPGEQYF. CDR3 sequence (DNA): TGTGCCAGCAGTGAAAAAGGGTCGGGGACAGGGCCCGGCGAGCAGTACTTC.

The J gene is TRBJ2-7, the V gene TRBV10-2; TRBD2 matches at 13 bases. Germline CDR1 is WSHSY and CDR2 is SAAADI. This CDR3 spans 15 amino acids. Germline trimming cut 6 bases from V and 0 bases from J; bases unmatched to any gene: 2. The CDR3 DNA sequence: TGCGCCAGCAGGAGGACTAGCGGGAGCTCCTACGAGCAGTACTTC. Its translation is CASRRTSGSSYEQYF.

This clone was seen more than once but under ten times. This sequence joins TRBV10-3 and TRBJ2-7, with 10 positions matching TRBD2. This CDR3 comprises 16 residues. The germline gives CDR1 ENHRY, CDR2 SYGVKD. J gave up 0 bases and V 4 bases, and 6 bases lay outside the gene matches. The CDR3 region has the DNA TGTGCCATCAGTGGCTCGTCTAGCGGGAGCTCCTACGAGCAGTACTTC. Amino acids: CAISGSSSGSSYEQYF.

This sequence joins TRBV18 and TRBJ2-3; no firm D call. Trimming removed 5 bases from V and 0 bases from J, with 6 bases in between. This CDR3 comprises 13 residues. Germline V gene sequence: CDR1 KGHSH, CDR2 LQKENI. The CDR3 DNA sequence: TGTGCCAGCTCAGCCACTAGCACAGATACGCAGTATTTT. Amino acids: CASSATSTDTQYF. The full variable domain, in which reference TRBV18 and TRBJ2-3 provide the parts outside the CDR3, is NAGVMQNPRHLVRRRGQEARLRCSPMKGHSHVYWYRQLPEEGLKFMVYLQKENIIDESGMPKERFSAEFPKEGPSILRIQQVVRGDSAAYFCASSATSTDTQYFGPGTRLTVL.

The rearrangement links TRBV15 to TRBJ2-7, with D tentatively TRBD1 (5 bases). Germline V gene lookup returns CDR1 LNHNV and CDR2 YYDKDF (reference sequence). The CDR3 runs to 14 residues. Trimming took 3 bases from V and 2 from J, leaving 11 bases between them. CDR3: CATSRDIGAYEQYF. CDR3 in DNA: TGTGCCACCAGCAGGGACATTGGAGCCTACGAGCAGTACTTC.

This clone was picked up a small number of times. This chain joins TRBV5-1 and TRBJ2-7; D unresolved. The CDR3 spans 12 residues. Germline loops: CDR1 SGHRS, CDR2 YFSETQ. The V end was cut by 4 bases, the J end by 4 bases, with 9 bases between. CDR3 DNA: TGCGCCAGCAGCCGCGAGCCATACGAGCAGTACTTC. Its translation is CASSREPYEQYF.

This clone was observed a handful of times. This sequence joins TRBV29-1 and TRBJ1-1; 8 bases agree with TRBD1. With V trimmed by 6 bases and J by 1 base, 1 base remained unmatched. The CDR3 spans 12 residues. Germline values: CDR1 SQVTM, CDR2 ANQGSEA. The CDR3 bases are TGCAGCGTCGGGACAGGGAACACTGAAGCTTTCTTT. Its translation: CSVGTGNTEAFF.

This clone has only a few counts. The chain joins TRBV12-1 to TRBJ2-3; TRBD2, as called in the table, went unchecked against the DNA. TRBV12-1 is flagged as a pseudogene. This CDR3 spans 8 amino acids. The CDR3 bases are TGTGCCACCACTTCCGTGGATTTT. As protein: CATTSVDF.